Each of the 4 T cell receptor beta chains below was sequenced from the same sample in a study of blood T cell repertoires in COVID-19. This table comes from immunoSEQ multiplex PCR, and its TCRdb copy is limited to in-frame clones, with some not included. The repertoire holds more than 80,000 clones, about two thirds seen once, with approximately 0.87% in the top ten. Source material: peripheral blood. These receptors were taken from a human donor with acute or convalescent COVID-19. The donor label of this sample is uncertain.

This clone was picked up a small number of times. The chain has TRBV23-1 and TRBJ2-1; D is perhaps TRBD2 (6 bases). TRBV23-1 falls under the ORF class, with uncertain function. Trimming shortened V by 4 bases and J by 2 bases, and 12 bases separated the two germline ends. This CDR3 is built from 15 residues. The DNA of the CDR3 is TGCGCCAGCAGTCCCGGGGCGGGACCCTACAATGAGCAGTTCTTC. This gives the protein CASSPGAGPYNEQFF.

CDR3 in amino acids: CASSPGGRQPQHF. In DNA, the CDR3 is TGTGCCAGCAGCCCAGGGGGCAGGCAGCCCCAGCATTTT. The chain couples TRBV7-9 to TRBJ1-5, with 8 bases that match TRBD1. Losses at the gene ends were 5 bases for V and 7 bases for J; bases not matched to a gene: 4. There are 13 residues in the CDR3. Germline V lookup: CDR1 SEHNR, CDR2 FQNEAQ (reference sequence). The whole variable domain, remainder taken from reference TRBV7-9 and TRBJ1-5, is DTGVSQNPRHKITKRGQNVTFRCDPISEHNRLYWYRQTLGQGPEFLTYFQNEAQLEKSRLLSDRFSAERPKGSFSTLEIQRTEQGDSAMYLCASSPGGRQPQHFGDGTRLSIL.

The chain combines TRBV7-8 with TRBJ2-2; 11 nucleotides align to TRBD1. Trimming took 1 base from V and 7 from J; bases not matched to a gene: 5. CDR3 length: 16 amino acids. CDR1 and CDR2 from the germline V gene are SGHVS and FQNEAQ. The chain's CDR3 is CASSLGGQGAGGELFF. The CDR3 DNA sequence: TGTGCCAGCAGCTTAGGAGGACAGGGGGCGGGCGGGGAGCTGTTTTTT.

The chain employs TRBV9 and TRBJ1-6; 11 positions match TRBD1. Germline CDR1 SGDLS, CDR2 YYNGEE. J was trimmed by 3 bases and V by 7 bases; bases with no gene match: 3. The CDR3 is made up of 15 amino acids. The DNA for the CDR3 is TGTGCCAGCGGCGGGACAGGGGGCTATAATTCACCCCTCCACTTT. It yields the protein CASGGTGGYNSPLHF.